Listed below are T cell receptor beta chains from one sample, sequenced in a study of blood T cell repertoires in COVID-19. Produced via immunoSEQ multiplex PCR; TCRdb's table is partial and in-frame only. The repertoire has 390,000 or so clones, 80% to 90% of them found once; the top ten carry more than 0.8%. Sequenced sample: PBMCs or T cells enriched from blood (not recorded which). The receptors derive from a man aged 18-30 years who had recovered from COVID-19. Both conserved end residues are part of each CDR3. Each record gives: clone size, V gene, D gene, J gene, CDR3 DNA, CDR3 protein. D genes are given only for firm matches. Clone size is shown for a subset of rows, as once, few, many or a class of expanded clone.

size: .
V: TRBV19
D: .
J: TRBJ1-1
DNA: TGTGCCAGTAGCACAGACCTGAACACTGAAGCTTTCTTT
CDR3: CASSTDLNTEAFF

size: .
V: TRBV6-2/TRBV6-3
D: TRBD1
J: TRBJ1-2
DNA: TGTGCCAGCAGTTGGGACAGACTCTATGGCTACACCTTC
CDR3: CASSWDRLYGYTF

size: once
V: TRBV7-9
D: .
J: TRBJ2-3
DNA: TGTGCCAGCAGCTTAGTAGGACACCAAAGCACAGATACGCAGTATTTT
CDR3: CASSLVGHQSTDTQYF

size: .
V: TRBV4-1
D: .
J: TRBJ2-2
DNA: TGCGCCAGCAGCCAAGTAGGGGTGAACACCGGGGAGCTGTTTTTT
CDR3: CASSQVGVNTGELFF

size: .
V: TRBV25-1
D: .
J: TRBJ2-7
DNA: TGTGCCAGCAGTGAACGTCCGGGATCCTACGAGCAGTACTTC
CDR3: CASSERPGSYEQYF

size: .
V: TRBV21-1
D: .
J: TRBJ2-3
DNA: TGTGCCAGCAGCGGAAAGGTAGGAGCAACCAGCCCGTCCACAGATACGCAGTATTTT
CDR3: CASSGKVGATSPSTDTQYF

size: .
V: TRBV7-3
D: TRBD2
J: TRBJ2-7
DNA: TGTGCCAGCAGCCCTACCGGACTAGCGGCCTCCTACGAGCAGTACTTC
CDR3: CASSPTGLAASYEQYF

size: .
V: TRBV7-9
D: TRBD1
J: TRBJ1-3
DNA: TGTGCCAGCAGCTTGGGGACCCACAGGGGGCTTGGCACCATATATTTT
CDR3: CASSLGTHRGLGTIYF

size: .
V: TRBV11-2
D: .
J: TRBJ2-2
DNA: TGTGCCAGCAGCTTAACGTACCCGAGAAACACCGGGGAGCTGTTTTTT
CDR3: CASSLTYPRNTGELFF

size: .
V: TRBV13
D: .
J: TRBJ1-1
DNA: TGTGCCAGCAGCTTAGGACAGGGGAACACTGAAGCTTTCTTT
CDR3: CASSLGQGNTEAFF

size: .
V: TRBV28
D: .
J: TRBJ1-6
DNA: TGTGCCAGCAGTTTGCCCGGGGGATATTCACCCCTCCACTTT
CDR3: CASSLPGGYSPLHF

size: .
V: TRBV27
D: TRBD2
J: TRBJ2-7
DNA: TGTGCCAGCAGTTCCCTAGCGGATCCTTCCTACGAGCAGTACTTC
CDR3: CASSSLADPSYEQYF

size: .
V: TRBV4-3
D: .
J: TRBJ2-1
DNA: TGCGCCAGCAGCCAAGAAGCATCCCGGGACTGGCCTCACAATGAGCAGTTCTTC
CDR3: CASSQEASRDWPHNEQFF

size: .
V: TRBV3-1/TRBV3-2
D: .
J: TRBJ2-7
DNA: TGTGCCAGCGGGGGGACAGCGAGCTCCTACGAGCAGTACTTC
CDR3: CASGGTASSYEQYF

size: .
V: TRBV7-9
D: TRBD2
J: TRBJ2-1
DNA: TGTGCCAGCAGCTTCGGTCTAGCGGGGGTAAATGAGCAGTTCTTC
CDR3: CASSFGLAGVNEQFF

size: .
V: TRBV6-5
D: TRBD1
J: TRBJ1-5
DNA: TGTGCCAGCAGAGGGACAGGGGGGACTCAGCCCCAGCATTTT
CDR3: CASRGTGGTQPQHF

size: .
V: TRBV19
D: TRBD2
J: TRBJ2-1
DNA: TGTGCCAGTAGTATTCAGCGGGGTGAGCAGTTCTTC
CDR3: CASSIQRGEQFF

size: .
V: TRBV5-1
D: .
J: TRBJ2-1
DNA: TGCGCCAGCAGCCCGGAGGGCGGGGGCCCCCTGTACAATGAGCAGTTCTTC
CDR3: CASSPEGGGPLYNEQFF

size: .
V: TRBV18
D: .
J: TRBJ1-2
DNA: TGTGCCAGCTCACCAACAGAGGGGGAGTTCTACACCTTC
CDR3: CASSPTEGEFYTF

size: .
V: TRBV7-3
D: .
J: TRBJ1-3
DNA: TGTGCCAGCAGCTTAGGGAGCTCTGGAAACACCATATATTTT
CDR3: CASSLGSSGNTIYF

size: .
V: TRBV24-1
D: TRBD2
J: TRBJ2-1
DNA: TGTGCCACCAGTGACCGGACTAGCGGGAGTTTGGATGAGCAGTTCTTC
CDR3: CATSDRTSGSLDEQFF

size: .
V: TRBV5-4
D: .
J: TRBJ2-3
DNA: TGTGCCAGCAGCTTGGCCGGACAGCGCACAGATACGCAGTATTTT
CDR3: CASSLAGQRTDTQYF

size: .
V: TRBV19
D: .
J: TRBJ1-6
DNA: TGTGCCAGTAGTCTCACGGTGAATTCACCCCTCCACTTT
CDR3: CASSLTVNSPLHF

size: .
V: TRBV7-8
D: .
J: TRBJ1-1
DNA: TGTGCCAGCAGCTTAGAGGGGATGAACACTGAAGCTTTCTTT
CDR3: CASSLEGMNTEAFF

size: .
V: TRBV3-1/TRBV3-2
D: .
J: TRBJ1-3
DNA: TGTGCCAGCAGCCAAGGTAGCACTGGAAACACCATATATTTT
CDR3: CASSQGSTGNTIYF

size: once
V: TRBV27
D: .
J: TRBJ1-1
DNA: TGTGCCAGCAGTTCCAGGTCGATTAGTACTGAAGCTTTCTTT
CDR3: CASSSRSISTEAFF

size: .
V: TRBV28
D: TRBD2
J: TRBJ2-7
DNA: TGTGCCAGCAGTAGTCTGGGGAAGGGACTAGCTAAACCCTACGAGCAGTACTTC
CDR3: CASSSLGKGLAKPYEQYF

size: once
V: TRBV28
D: TRBD1
J: TRBJ2-7
DNA: TGTGCCAGCAGTATAAACGACAGGGCTGTGGAGTACGAGCAGTACTTC
CDR3: CASSINDRAVEYEQYF

size: .
V: TRBV7-9
D: TRBD1
J: TRBJ2-1
DNA: TGTGCCAGCTCAACGCCGGGGACAGGGATGGATGAGCAGTTCTTC
CDR3: CASSTPGTGMDEQFF

size: .
V: TRBV12-3/TRBV12-4
D: .
J: TRBJ1-4
DNA: TGTGCCAGCAGTTCAGGGTTAGGTGAAAAACTGTTTTTT
CDR3: CASSSGLGEKLFF

size: .
V: TRBV4-2
D: .
J: TRBJ2-3
DNA: TGTGCCAGCAGCCAAGAAGAACTACCAAGCACAGATACGCAGTATTTT
CDR3: CASSQEELPSTDTQYF

size: .
V: TRBV6-5
D: .
J: TRBJ1-3
DNA: TGTGCCAGCAGCTCCGGGAGGGGGTATTGGAACACCATATATTTT
CDR3: CASSSGRGYWNTIYF

size: .
V: TRBV7-2
D: TRBD2
J: TRBJ2-7
DNA: TGTGCCAGCAAACGGGGGGGGCCCTACGAGCAGTACTTC
CDR3: CASKRGGPYEQYF

size: .
V: TRBV28
D: TRBD2
J: TRBJ2-2
DNA: TGTGCCAGCGGAAGGGGAGGGTGGACCGGGGAGCTGTTTTTT
CDR3: CASGRGGWTGELFF

size: .
V: TRBV21-1
D: .
J: TRBJ1-4
DNA: TGTGCCAGCAGCAAAGCGGGAGGCCTTCATGGAAAACTGTTTTTT
CDR3: CASSKAGGLHGKLFF

size: once
V: TRBV19
D: .
J: TRBJ2-6
DNA: TGTGCCAGTAGACCGGTCTCAAACTCTGGGGCCAACGTCCTGACTTTC
CDR3: CASRPVSNSGANVLTF

size: .
V: TRBV7-2
D: .
J: TRBJ1-1
DNA: TGTGCCAGCAGCTCTTCCACAGGAAACACTGAAGCTTTCTTT
CDR3: CASSSSTGNTEAFF